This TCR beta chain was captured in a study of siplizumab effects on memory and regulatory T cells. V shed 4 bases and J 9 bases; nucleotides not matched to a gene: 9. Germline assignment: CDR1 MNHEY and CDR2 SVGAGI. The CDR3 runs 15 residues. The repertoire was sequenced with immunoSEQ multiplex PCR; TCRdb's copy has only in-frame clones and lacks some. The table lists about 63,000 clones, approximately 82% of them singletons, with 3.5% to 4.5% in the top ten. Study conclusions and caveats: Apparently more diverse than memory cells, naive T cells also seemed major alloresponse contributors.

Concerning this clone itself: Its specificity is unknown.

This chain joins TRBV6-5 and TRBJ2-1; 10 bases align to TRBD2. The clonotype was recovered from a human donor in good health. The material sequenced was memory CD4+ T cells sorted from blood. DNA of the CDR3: TGTGCCAGCAGTTCTCGGGTAGCGGGAGGTATTGAGCAGTTCTTC. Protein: CASSSRVAGGIEQFF.